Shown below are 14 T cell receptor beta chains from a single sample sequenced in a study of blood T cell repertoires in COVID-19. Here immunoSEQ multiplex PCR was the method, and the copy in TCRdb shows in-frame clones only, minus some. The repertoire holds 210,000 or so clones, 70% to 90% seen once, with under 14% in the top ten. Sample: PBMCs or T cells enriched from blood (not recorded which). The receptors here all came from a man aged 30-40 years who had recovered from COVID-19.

CDR3 bases: TGTGCCACCAGCAGAGGAGGACAGGGCTATGGCTACACCTTC. Its translation is CATSRGGQGYGYTF. The rearrangement joins TRBV15 to TRBJ1-2, with 8 bases aligning to TRBD1. This CDR3 contains 14 residues. Germline V gene lookup returns CDR1 LNHNV and CDR2 YYDKDF (reference sequence). Trimming cost V 1 base and J 4 bases; bases outside gene matches: 2.

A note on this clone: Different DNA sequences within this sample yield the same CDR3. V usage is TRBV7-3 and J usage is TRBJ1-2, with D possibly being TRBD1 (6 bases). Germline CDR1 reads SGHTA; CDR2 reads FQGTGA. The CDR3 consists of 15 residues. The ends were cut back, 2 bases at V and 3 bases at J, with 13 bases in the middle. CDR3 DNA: TGTGCCAGCAGCTTACGCCCTGGGGGCGACTATGGCTACACCTTC. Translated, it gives CASSLRPGGDYGYTF.

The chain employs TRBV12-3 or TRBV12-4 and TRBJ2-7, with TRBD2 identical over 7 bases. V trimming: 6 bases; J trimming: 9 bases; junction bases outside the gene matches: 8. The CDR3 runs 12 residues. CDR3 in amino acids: CASRKGGGGQYF. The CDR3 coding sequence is TGTGCCAGCAGAAAAGGCGGCGGGGGGCAGTACTTC.

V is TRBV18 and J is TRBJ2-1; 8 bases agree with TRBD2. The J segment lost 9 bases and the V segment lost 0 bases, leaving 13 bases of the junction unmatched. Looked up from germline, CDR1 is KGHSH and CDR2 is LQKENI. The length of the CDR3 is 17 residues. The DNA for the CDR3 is TGTGCCAGCTCACCACCCGGGCAGCGGGAGAATTATGGTGAGCAGTTCTTC. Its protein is CASSPPGQRENYGEQFF.

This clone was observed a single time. CDR3 region: CASSRGLAGGQGQETQYF. Written as DNA, the CDR3 is TGCGCCAGCAGCCGCGGACTAGCGGGGGGCCAGGGGCAAGAGACCCAGTACTTC. The gene calls are TRBV4-3 and TRBJ2-5; TRBD2 agrees at 14 bases. The CDR3 has 18 residues. Trimming at V came to 4 bases and at J to 2 bases, leaving 9 bases not matched to a gene. In germline, CDR1 is LGHNA, CDR2 YSLEER.

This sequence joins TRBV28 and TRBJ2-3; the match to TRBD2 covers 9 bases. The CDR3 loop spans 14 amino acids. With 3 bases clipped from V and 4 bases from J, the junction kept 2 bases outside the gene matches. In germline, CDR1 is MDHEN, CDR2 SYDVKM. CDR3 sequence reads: CASSLERGADTQYF. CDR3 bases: TGTGCCAGCAGTTTGGAGCGGGGGGCAGATACGCAGTATTTT.

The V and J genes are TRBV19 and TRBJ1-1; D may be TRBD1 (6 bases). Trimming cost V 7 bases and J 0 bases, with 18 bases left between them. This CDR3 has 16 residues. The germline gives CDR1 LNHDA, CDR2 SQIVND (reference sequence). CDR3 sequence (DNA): TGTGCCAGTATCCCCTCCGGGGGGCTTATGAACACTGAAGCTTTCTTT. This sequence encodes CASIPSGGLMNTEAFF.

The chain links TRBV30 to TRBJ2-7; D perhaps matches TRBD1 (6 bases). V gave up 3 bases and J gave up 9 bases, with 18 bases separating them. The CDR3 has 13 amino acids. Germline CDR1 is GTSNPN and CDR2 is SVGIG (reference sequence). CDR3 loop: CAWSAGQFNGQYF. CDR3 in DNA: TGTGCCTGGAGCGCCGGACAGTTTAACGGGCAGTACTTC.

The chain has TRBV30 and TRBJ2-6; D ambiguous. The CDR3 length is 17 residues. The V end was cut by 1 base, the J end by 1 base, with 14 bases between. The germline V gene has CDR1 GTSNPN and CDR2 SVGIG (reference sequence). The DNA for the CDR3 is TGTGCCTGGAGTGAATATCCACCCAGATCTGGGGCCAACGTCCTGACTTTC. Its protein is CAWSEYPPRSGANVLTF. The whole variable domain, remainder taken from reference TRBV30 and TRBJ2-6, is SQTIHQWPATLVQPVGSPLSLECTVEGTSNPNLYWYRQAAGRGLQLLFYSVGIGQISSEVPQNLSASRPQDRQFILSSKKLLLSDSGFYLCAWSEYPPRSGANVLTFGAGSRLTVL.

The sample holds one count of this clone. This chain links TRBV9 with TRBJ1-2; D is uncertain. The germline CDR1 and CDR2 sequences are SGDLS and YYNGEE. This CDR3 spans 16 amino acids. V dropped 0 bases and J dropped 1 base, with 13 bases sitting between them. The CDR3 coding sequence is TGTGCCAGCAGCGTAGGTGGATCGACACGTAACTATGGCTACACCTTC. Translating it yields CASSVGGSTRNYGYTF.

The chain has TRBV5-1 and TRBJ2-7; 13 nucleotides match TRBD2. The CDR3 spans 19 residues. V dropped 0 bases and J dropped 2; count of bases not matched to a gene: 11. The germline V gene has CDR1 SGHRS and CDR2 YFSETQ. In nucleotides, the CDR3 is TGCGCCAGCAGCTTGGAAACGGGACTAGCGGGATACCCGACCTACGAGCAGTACTTC. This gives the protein CASSLETGLAGYPTYEQYF.

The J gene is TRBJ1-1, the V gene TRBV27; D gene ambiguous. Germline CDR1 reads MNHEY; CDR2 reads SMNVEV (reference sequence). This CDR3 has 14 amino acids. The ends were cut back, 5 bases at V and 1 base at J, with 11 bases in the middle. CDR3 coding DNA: TGTGCCAGCAGTCCACTTAACCGGAACACTGAAGCTTTCTTT. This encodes CASSPLNRNTEAFF.

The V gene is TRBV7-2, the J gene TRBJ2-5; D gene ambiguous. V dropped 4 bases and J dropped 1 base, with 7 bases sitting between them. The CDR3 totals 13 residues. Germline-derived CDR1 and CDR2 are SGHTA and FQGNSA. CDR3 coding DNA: TGTGCCAGCAGCTACAATCTCCAAGAGACCCAGTACTTC. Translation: CASSYNLQETQYF.

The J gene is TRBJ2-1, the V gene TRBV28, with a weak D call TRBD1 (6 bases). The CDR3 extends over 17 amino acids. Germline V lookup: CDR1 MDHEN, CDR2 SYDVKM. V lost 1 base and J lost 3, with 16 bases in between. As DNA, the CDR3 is TGTGCCAGCAGTTTATTGGGACACCCCCCGGACTACAATGAGCAGTTCTTC. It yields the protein CASSLLGHPPDYNEQFF.